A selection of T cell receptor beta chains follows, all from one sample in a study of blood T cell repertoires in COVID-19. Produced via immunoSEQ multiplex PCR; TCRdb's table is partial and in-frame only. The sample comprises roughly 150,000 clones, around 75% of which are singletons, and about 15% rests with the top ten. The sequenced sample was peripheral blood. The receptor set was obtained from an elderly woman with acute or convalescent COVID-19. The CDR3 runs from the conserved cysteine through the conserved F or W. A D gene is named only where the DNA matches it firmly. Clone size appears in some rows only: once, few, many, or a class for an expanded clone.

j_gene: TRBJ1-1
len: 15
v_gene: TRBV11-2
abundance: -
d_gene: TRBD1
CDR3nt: TGTGCCAGCAGCAGAGGTCAGGGGGTTTTCTCTGAAGCTTTCTTT
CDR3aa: CASSRGQGVFSEAFF

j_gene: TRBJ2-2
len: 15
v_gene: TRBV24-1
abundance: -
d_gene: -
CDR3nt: TGTGCCACCAGTGATTTCAACAGAGTAACCGGGGAGCTGTTTTTT
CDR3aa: CATSDFNRVTGELFF

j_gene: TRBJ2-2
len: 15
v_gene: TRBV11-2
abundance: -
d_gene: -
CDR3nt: TGTGCCAGCAGCTTGCCCCAGCGGAGGGCCGGGGAGCTGTTTTTT
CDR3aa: CASSLPQRRAGELFF

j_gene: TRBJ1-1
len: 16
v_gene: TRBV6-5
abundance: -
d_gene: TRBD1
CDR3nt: TGTGCCAGCAGTTCCCGGGACAGGGGGTCCAACACTGAAGCTTTCTTT
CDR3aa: CASSSRDRGSNTEAFF

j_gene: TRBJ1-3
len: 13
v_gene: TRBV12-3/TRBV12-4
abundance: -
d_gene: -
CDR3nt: TGTGCCAGCAGCGTTCTCTCTGGAAACACCATATATTTT
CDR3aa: CASSVLSGNTIYF

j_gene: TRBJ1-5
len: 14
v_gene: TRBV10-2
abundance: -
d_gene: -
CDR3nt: TGCGCCAGCAGTAGCAGCGATAGCAATCAGCCCCAGCATTTT
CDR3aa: CASSSSDSNQPQHF

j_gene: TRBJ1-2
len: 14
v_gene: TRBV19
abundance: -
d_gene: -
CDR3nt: TGTGCCAGTACCGTAGACCCCGGGTACTATGGCTACACCTTC
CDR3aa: CASTVDPGYYGYTF

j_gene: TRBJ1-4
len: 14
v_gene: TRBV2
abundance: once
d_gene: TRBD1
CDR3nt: TGTGCCAGCAGACGGACAGGGTGGAATGAAAAACTGTTTTTT
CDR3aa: CASRRTGWNEKLFF

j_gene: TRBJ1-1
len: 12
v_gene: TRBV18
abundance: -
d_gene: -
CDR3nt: TGTGCCAGCTCACCGGGGAGGGCAGAAGCTTTCTTT
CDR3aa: CASSPGRAEAFF

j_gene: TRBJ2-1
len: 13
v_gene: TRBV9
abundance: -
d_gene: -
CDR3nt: TGTGCCAGCAGCGCCACGACTAGGGATGAGCAGTTCTTC
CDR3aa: CASSATTRDEQFF

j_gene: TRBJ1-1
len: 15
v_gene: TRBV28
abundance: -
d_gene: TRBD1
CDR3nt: TGTGCCAGCAGATCGCCGGGACAGGGGAGGACTGAAGCTTTCTTT
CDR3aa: CASRSPGQGRTEAFF

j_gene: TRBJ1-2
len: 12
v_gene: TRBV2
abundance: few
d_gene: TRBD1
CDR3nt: TGTGCCAGCTGGGACAGGTCCTATGGCTACACCTTC
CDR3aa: CASWDRSYGYTF

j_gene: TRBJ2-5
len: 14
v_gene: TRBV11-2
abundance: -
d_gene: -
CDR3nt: TGTGCCAGCAGCCTAGACTTGACCGGGGAGACCCAGTACTTC
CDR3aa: CASSLDLTGETQYF

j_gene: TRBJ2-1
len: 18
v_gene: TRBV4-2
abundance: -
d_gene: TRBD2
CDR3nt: TGTGCCAGCAGCCAAGATCTGGGGGGGCTAGCGGGACGCAATGAGCAGTTCTTC
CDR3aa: CASSQDLGGLAGRNEQFF

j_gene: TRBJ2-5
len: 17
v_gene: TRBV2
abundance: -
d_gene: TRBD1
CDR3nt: TGTGCCAGCAGATTCTCTTTTTCCCAGGGGGCTGGGGAGACCCAGTACTTC
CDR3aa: CASRFSFSQGAGETQYF

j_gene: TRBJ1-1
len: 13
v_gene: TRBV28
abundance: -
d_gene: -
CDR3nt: TGTGCCAGCAGGGCCGGGAGGCTGCTTGAAGCTTTCTTT
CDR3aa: CASRAGRLLEAFF